These 10 T cell receptor beta chains share one sample of origin, sequenced in a study of blood T cell repertoires in COVID-19. Clones were read by immunoSEQ multiplex PCR, and TCRdb kept only the in-frame ones, dropping some. Here the sample spans fewer than 70,000 clones, more than 70% being singletons. The sequenced sample was peripheral blood. The receptors here all came from a man aged 50 to 60 with active COVID-19.

The chain carries TRBV6-5 and TRBJ1-2; a weak D match, TRBD1 (6 bases). Germline V gene lookup returns CDR1 MNHEY and CDR2 SVGAGI. Trimming took off 6 bases at V and 3 bases at J, with 11 bases between the two ends. CDR3 length: 13 residues. The CDR3 loop is CASRTTGYYGYTF. Written as DNA, the CDR3 is TGTGCCAGCAGAACGACAGGATACTATGGCTACACCTTC.

The rearrangement uses TRBV30 and TRBJ1-2; D may be TRBD1 (5 bases). Per germline, CDR1 GTSNPN and CDR2 SVGIG (reference sequence). The CDR3 runs 13 residues. Trimming removed 0 bases at V and 7 bases at J, with 12 bases between. The CDR3 loop is CAWSVSQGGGYTF. CDR3 DNA: TGTGCCTGGAGTGTAAGTCAGGGAGGTGGCTACACCTTC. Full variable domain (missing parts from reference TRBV30 and TRBJ1-2): SQTIHQWPATLVQPVGSPLSLECTVEGTSNPNLYWYRQAAGRGLQLLFYSVGIGQISSEVPQNLSASRPQDRQFILSSKKLLLSDSGFYLCAWSVSQGGGYTFGSGTRLTVV.

This clone has only one observation. This chain uses TRBV10-2 with TRBJ1-4; maybe TRBD1 (5 bases). Germline CDR1 reads WSHSY; CDR2 reads SAAADI. The CDR3 loop spans 14 amino acids. Trimming left V 4 bases short and J 11 bases short, with 17 bases between. The CDR3 nucleotides read TGCGCCAGCAGTGTCCGAACAGTGGAGGGGAAACTGTTTTTT. This gives the protein CASSVRTVEGKLFF.

The V call is TRBV4-1, the J call TRBJ1-1, with TRBD1 matching over 9 bases. CDR3 size: 16 residues. The germline gives CDR1 MGHRA, CDR2 YSYEKL. Losses at the gene ends were 1 base for V and 5 bases for J; bases not matched to a gene: 8. CDR3 sequence (DNA): TGCGCCAGCAGCCAAGGCGGACCGGGACAGGGTACTGAAGCTTTCTTT. Encoded protein: CASSQGGPGQGTEAFF.

The V gene is TRBV6-5, the J gene TRBJ2-7, with 8 bases matching TRBD2. Per the germline V gene, CDR1 is MNHEY and CDR2 is SVGAGI. This CDR3 has 16 amino acids. V shed 0 bases and J 1 base; nucleotides not matched to a gene: 5. The CDR3 nucleotides are TGTGCCAGCAGTTACTCGCGGGGGGATCATTCCTACGAGCAGTACTTC. It specifies CASSYSRGDHSYEQYF.

The V and J genes are TRBV6-5 and TRBJ2-3; 9 bases fit TRBD2. The CDR3 is made up of 14 amino acids. Germline CDR1 and CDR2: MNHEY and SVGAGI. The junction had 6 bases not matched to a gene; V was cut back by 8 bases and J by 3 bases. The CDR3 region has the DNA TGTGCCAGCCACGGCCTAGCGGGGACAGATACGCAGTATTTT. This sequence encodes CASHGLAGTDTQYF.

The V gene is TRBV7-9, the J gene TRBJ2-1; 14 bases match TRBD2. J lost 9 bases, V lost 0 bases, and 4 bases had no gene match. Per the germline V gene, CDR1 is SEHNR and CDR2 is FQNEAQ (reference sequence). The CDR3 runs to 16 residues. This CDR3 is CASSLAGTSGGGEQFF. CDR3 nucleotide sequence: TGTGCCAGCAGCTTAGCGGGGACTAGCGGGGGAGGTGAGCAGTTCTTC.

This clone was seen a handful of times. The chain has TRBV5-4 and TRBJ2-7; D unclear. This CDR3 is built from 14 residues. Germline CDR1 is SGHNT and CDR2 is YYREEE (reference sequence). V lost 4 bases and J 2 bases, leaving 13 bases between the germline ends. The DNA of the CDR3 is TGTGCCAGCAGCAACCCGGGTCCCACCTACGAGCAGTACTTC. Encoded protein: CASSNPGPTYEQYF.

This clone was seen just once. The gene calls are TRBV24-1 and TRBJ2-3, with D maybe TRBD2 (5 bases). This CDR3 comprises 13 residues. CDR1 is KGHDR, CDR2 SFDVKD, per germline. The V end was cut by 6 bases, the J end by 3 bases, with 9 bases between. The CDR3 DNA reads as TGTGCCACCAGTCCAGCGGATACAGATACGCAGTATTTT. Translating gives CATSPADTDTQYF.

The chain carries TRBV13 and TRBJ2-1; TRBD2 aligns across 7 bases. Trimming took 4 bases from V and 0 from J; bases not matched to a gene: 12. CDR1 and CDR2 (germline): PRHDT, FYEKMQ (reference sequence). The CDR3 runs to 18 residues. The CDR3 DNA reads as TGTGCCAGCAGCTCTAGGCTAAGGGGAGGGGACTCCTACAATGAGCAGTTCTTC. As protein: CASSSRLRGGDSYNEQFF.